The 27 T cell receptor beta chains below all came from one sample that was sequenced in a study of cytomegalovirus exposure and HLA in healthy donors. Use of 60 Vbeta and 13 Jbeta primers characterized the PCR. Clones were read by immunoSEQ multiplex PCR, and TCRdb kept only the in-frame ones, dropping some. The sample lists approximately 55,000 clones, about four fifths seen once, with over 2% in the top ten. Sequencing used PBMCs. The source is a boy younger than 18 in good health and CMV-seropositive.

The rearrangement uses TRBV4-2 and TRBJ1-2; D is perhaps TRBD1 (5 bases). Germline CDR1 and CDR2: LGHNA and YNFKEQ. V was pared by 0 bases and J by 0 bases, with 14 bases between. The length of the CDR3 is 17 residues. The CDR3 is CASSQDRRGTANYGYTF. The CDR3 nucleotides read TGTGCCAGCAGCCAAGATAGGAGGGGAACAGCTAACTATGGCTACACCTTC.

This clone is a singleton in its sample. This chain's CDR3 is CAISELGSEQYF. The CDR3 DNA reads as TGTGCCATCAGTGAGCTTGGGAGCGAGCAGTACTTC. The chain combines TRBV10-3 with TRBJ2-7, with a possible D match to TRBD2 (5 bases). The CDR3 is 12 amino acids. Trimming took 2 bases from V and 6 from J, leaving 8 bases between them. Germline lookup yields CDR1 ENHRY and CDR2 SYGVKD.

The chain is built from TRBV11-2 and TRBJ1-2; possible D gene TRBD1, 5 bases. The germline gives CDR1 SGHAT, CDR2 FQNNGV. The V end lost 5 bases, the J end lost 6 bases, and 28 bases lay between the germline ends. The CDR3 is 18 amino acids. The CDR3 DNA sequence: TGTGCCAGCAGCCGATTCGCCGGCTTGCGGGGCAGGGAGGATGGCTACACCTTC. As protein: CASSRFAGLRGREDGYTF.

Regarding this clone: This sample includes further DNA sequences coding for the same CDR3. The chain joins TRBV13 to TRBJ2-7, with D maybe TRBD2 (6 bases). V lost 3 bases, J lost 0 bases, and 21 bases lay in between. The CDR3 is 18 amino acids. Germline CDR1 is PRHDT and CDR2 is FYEKMQ (reference sequence). In DNA form, the CDR3 reads TGTGCCAGCAGCTTGACGGGGGAGGCGGGCCGAAGCTCCTACGAGCAGTACTTC. Translation gives CASSLTGEAGRSSYEQYF.

The chain links TRBV20-1 to TRBJ2-7; no definite D call. The germline V and J ends were trimmed by 0 bases and 6 bases, with 6 bases remaining between them. The CDR3 loop spans 11 amino acids. Germline V gene sequence: CDR1 DFQATT, CDR2 SNEGSKA (reference sequence). CDR3 sequence: CSARDAAEQYF. DNA of the CDR3: TGCAGTGCTAGAGATGCGGCCGAGCAGTACTTC.

The chain is built from TRBV2 and TRBJ1-5, with 8 bases that match TRBD1. The CDR3 length is 17 residues. Germline values: CDR1 SNHLY, CDR2 FYNNEI. V shed 1 base and J 5 bases; nucleotides not matched to a gene: 10. The CDR3 region has the DNA TGTGCCAGCAGTGAAGAATTTGACAGGGGAGGATATCAGCCCCAGCATTTT. Translating gives CASSEEFDRGGYQPQHF. Combining the CDR3 with reference TRBV2 and TRBJ1-5 gives the whole variable domain EPEVTQTPSHQVTQMGQEVILRCVPISNHLYFYWYRQILGQKVEFLVSFYNNEISEKSEIFDDQFSVERPDGSNFTLKIRSTKLEDSAMYFCASSEEFDRGGYQPQHFGDGTRLSIL.

The rearrangement joins TRBV18 to TRBJ1-3; tentatively, D is TRBD1 (6 bases). The CDR3 spans 16 residues. The V gene's germline CDR1 is KGHSH and CDR2 LQKENI. Deletions cut 6 bases from V and 0 bases from J, with 15 bases between. The CDR3 sequence: CASSPEMGHSGNTIYF. The CDR3 nucleotides read TGTGCCAGCTCTCCCGAGATGGGACACTCTGGAAACACCATATATTTT.

The chain has TRBV5-1 and TRBJ2-1; 10 nucleotides align to TRBD2. The junction had 1 base not matched to a gene; V was cut back by 0 bases and J by 4 bases. This CDR3 region has 15 residues. The germline V gene encodes CDR1 SGHRS and CDR2 YFSETQ. The CDR3 is CASSLEAGGYNEQFF. The CDR3 nucleotides read TGCGCCAGCAGCTTGGAAGCGGGGGGGTACAATGAGCAGTTCTTC.

The genes are TRBV6-4 and TRBJ1-1, with D possibly matching TRBD1 (5 bases). The CDR3 is 13 residues long. Trimming cost V 5 bases and J 1 base, with 8 bases left between them. Germline assignment: CDR1 MRHNA and CDR2 SNTAGT. CDR3 protein: CASSLQANTEAFF. CDR3 in DNA: TGTGCCAGCAGTTTACAGGCGAACACTGAAGCTTTCTTT.

The chain is built from TRBV7-9 and TRBJ2-1; TRBD1 matches 12 bases. Trimming took 5 bases from V and 12 from J; bases not matched to a gene: 8. The CDR3 contains 14 residues. From germline, CDR1 is SEHNR and CDR2 FQNEAQ (reference sequence). In DNA, the CDR3 is TGTGCCAGCAGCGCCGGGACAGGGGGCGCGGTGCAGTTCTTC. It yields the protein CASSAGTGGAVQFF.

This clone came up once. The V gene is TRBV4-1, the J gene TRBJ1-2; a possible D gene is TRBD1 (6 bases). Trimming took off 2 bases at V and 6 bases at J, with 22 bases between the two ends. The CDR3 sequence is 17 residues long. Germline V gene lookup returns CDR1 MGHRA and CDR2 YSYEKL. The CDR3 coding sequence is TGCGCCAGCAGCCAAACCGCTCGACGAGACAGGTCCCATGGCTACACCTTC. Its protein product is CASSQTARRDRSHGYTF.

V usage is TRBV6-5 and J usage is TRBJ2-7; no definite D call. CDR3 length equals 13 residues. V lost 4 bases, J lost 1 base, and 8 bases lay in between. Germline-derived CDR1 and CDR2 are MNHEY and SVGAGI. CDR3 amino acids: CASSLAQSYEQYF. CDR3 DNA sequence: TGTGCCAGCAGTTTGGCCCAATCCTACGAGCAGTACTTC.

About this clone itself: The sample carries other DNA sequences with the same CDR3. The rearrangement joins TRBV15 to TRBJ2-5, with a possible D match to TRBD2 (6 bases). Germline-derived CDR1 and CDR2 are LNHNV and YYDKDF (reference sequence). V lost 0 bases, J lost 2 bases, and 7 bases lay in between. There are 14 residues in the CDR3. CDR3 amino acids: CATSRDRGQETQYF. The CDR3 bases are TGTGCCACCAGCAGAGACCGGGGGCAAGAGACCCAGTACTTC.

In this sample, this clone turned up a few times. DNA for the CDR3: TGTGCCAGTACCGACAGGGTCGGGGAAAAACTGTTTTTT. It is translated as CASTDRVGEKLFF. V and J are TRBV19 and TRBJ1-4, with 7 bases identical to TRBD1. V lost 7 bases, J lost 8 bases, and 7 bases stayed unmatched. Germline V gives CDR1 LNHDA, CDR2 SQIVND (reference sequence). The CDR3 covers 13 residues.

This clone was recorded only once. The chain carries TRBV10-3 and TRBJ1-6, with D tentatively TRBD1 (5 bases). V gave up 8 bases and J gave up 7 bases, with 12 bases separating them. This CDR3 has 13 amino acids. The germline V gene encodes CDR1 ENHRY and CDR2 SYGVKD. CDR3 nucleotide sequence: TGTGCCATCTCATCAGGGTGGAATTCACCCCTCCACTTT. As protein: CAISSGWNSPLHF.

The CDR3 DNA reads as TGTGCCAGCAGCGATCCGGGACAGGGAACGTCCTACGAGCAGTACTTC. It yields the protein CASSDPGQGTSYEQYF. The rearrangement uses TRBV5-5 and TRBJ2-7; 9 positions agree with TRBD1. Germline CDR1 SGHKS, CDR2 YYEKEE (reference sequence). The CDR3 loop spans 16 amino acids. Trimming cost V 4 bases and J 1 base; bases outside gene matches: 9.

This chain connects TRBV6-1 to TRBJ1-4; D unclear. Looked up from germline, CDR1 is MNHNS and CDR2 is SASEGT. This CDR3 is built from 14 residues. Trimming took off 1 base at V and 2 bases at J, with 5 bases between the two ends. The CDR3 is CASSEGGTNEKLFF. CDR3 in DNA: TGTGCCAGCAGTGAAGGCGGGACTAATGAAAAACTGTTTTTT.

This chain joins TRBV27 and TRBJ2-5; the D is unclear. The DNA end is more similar to TRBJ2-7, so the J call may be wrong. CDR1 and CDR2 from the germline V gene are MNHEY and SMNVEV (reference sequence). The length of the CDR3 is 14 residues. Here the CDR3 DNA reads TGTGCCAGCAGTTTACTCCCCGGGTCCTACGAGCAGTACTTC. Encoded protein: CASSLLPGSYEQYF.

In its sample, this clone was seen a few times. The chain links TRBV7-2 to TRBJ2-2; D might be TRBD2 (6 bases). The ends were cut back, 8 bases at V and 8 bases at J, with 6 bases in the middle. Germline-derived CDR1 and CDR2 are SGHTA and FQGNSA. The CDR3 runs 10 residues. The CDR3 region is CASAGGELFF. In nucleotides, the CDR3 is TGTGCCAGCGCGGGGGGGGAGCTGTTTTTT.

The CDR3 coding sequence is TGTGCCAGCAGTTGGGGAGAGAACATCTACGAGCAGTACTTC. Protein product: CASSWGENIYEQYF. The J gene is TRBJ2-5, the V gene TRBV6-5; possible D gene TRBD2, 5 bases. TRBJ2-7 explains the end of the DNA better; the J call may be wrong. The CDR3 length is 14 residues. The germline gives CDR1 MNHEY, CDR2 SVGAGI.

V gene TRBV19 combines with J gene TRBJ1-1, with D possibly TRBD1 on 5 matching bases. The germline V gene encodes CDR1 LNHDA and CDR2 SQIVND (reference sequence). V lost 3 bases to trimming and J lost 5 bases, with 13 bases between them. The CDR3 covers 14 residues. In DNA form, the CDR3 reads TGTGCCAGTAGTATGCCAGGGTCGAGGACTGAAGCTTTCTTT. Translated: CASSMPGSRTEAFF.

This clone has a handful of counts. The V call is TRBV19, the J call TRBJ1-4; 7 bases agree with TRBD1. The ends lost 9 bases at V and 3 bases at J; junction bases unmatched: 4. The CDR3 loop spans 13 amino acids. Looked up from germline, CDR1 is LNHDA and CDR2 is SQIVND (reference sequence). The chain's CDR3 is CASKQGPNEKLFF. The CDR3 region has the DNA TGTGCCAGCAAACAGGGGCCTAATGAAAAACTGTTTTTT.

This chain uses TRBV2 with TRBJ1-6; D perhaps matches TRBD1 (5 bases). The CDR3 loop spans 15 amino acids. CDR1 is SNHLY and CDR2 is FYNNEI in the germline V gene. The germline V and J ends were trimmed by 8 bases and 0 bases, with 11 bases remaining between them. CDR3 region: CASWGGSSYNSPLHF. CDR3 DNA sequence: TGTGCCAGCTGGGGGGGTAGCTCCTATAATTCACCCCTCCACTTT. Variable domain in full (rest from reference TRBV2 and TRBJ1-6): EPEVTQTPSHQVTQMGQEVILRCVPISNHLYFYWYRQILGQKVEFLVSFYNNEISEKSEIFDDQFSVERPDGSNFTLKIRSTKLEDSAMYFCASWGGSSYNSPLHFGNGTRLTVT.

The chain links TRBV9 to TRBJ1-2; D not resolved. The CDR3 is 13 amino acids. CDR1 and CDR2 from the germline V gene are SGDLS and YYNGEE. V was clipped by 0 bases and J by 3 bases, with 6 bases between them. CDR3 in amino acids: CASSVASDYGYTF. In nucleotides, the CDR3 is TGTGCCAGCAGCGTAGCATCGGACTATGGCTACACCTTC.

V gene TRBV2 combines with J gene TRBJ2-2; 8 bases are a match to TRBD1. CDR1 is SNHLY and CDR2 is FYNNEI in the germline V gene. With V trimmed by 6 bases and J by 0 bases, 3 bases remained unmatched. This CDR3 has 15 residues. CDR3 DNA sequence: TGTGCCAGCAGAAAGGACAGGGCGAACACCGGGGAGCTGTTTTTT. The encoded protein is CASRKDRANTGELFF.

The chain combines TRBV14 with TRBJ1-1; D unresolved. The CDR3 contains 9 residues. V lost 4 bases and J lost 10, with 4 bases in between. Germline CDR1 SGHDN, CDR2 FVKESK. The CDR3 sequence: CASSPVAFF. DNA for the CDR3: TGTGCCAGCAGCCCCGTAGCTTTCTTT.

V gene TRBV5-1 combines with J gene TRBJ2-5; 9 positions agree with TRBD2. Germline assignment: CDR1 SGHRS and CDR2 YFSETQ. V shed 0 bases and J 2 bases; nucleotides not matched to a gene: 5. The CDR3 extends over 16 amino acids. CDR3 sequence (DNA): TGCGCCAGCAGCTTGGCCCTAGCGGGGAGTCAAGAGACCCAGTACTTC. The encoded protein is CASSLALAGSQETQYF.